This TCR beta chain was documented in a study of a mutant IDH1 vaccine in newly diagnosed glioma (dated by TCRdb to the early 2020s). Broadly, across the study: Patients received eight vaccinations in weeks 1, 3, 5, 7, 11, 15, 19 and 23, corresponding to visits V03 through V10. Vaccination began 4-6 weeks after radiotherapy alone, or alongside temozolomide cycles in the chemotherapy-containing groups. Of the roughly 30 treated patients, around 62% were male and around 38% were female, and a mean age of 40.4 years was recorded. Prior to enrollment, standard therapy consisting of radiotherapy alone, temozolomide alone, or radiochemotherapy with temozolomide had been administered to patients, with the combination being received by most patients. Peripheral blood was drawn at six visits: V03 (baseline), V05, V07, V10, V12 and V13. For exploratory analyses, longitudinal TCRB deep sequencing was carried out in about two dozen treated patients wherever samples were available. General study outcomes and caveats: Pseudoprogression seemed to be unrelated to changes in the top peripheral T cell clonotypes found by TCRB sequencing. The authors stated that sample limitations prevented analyses of patient blood samples from being reproduced. Selection of PBMC samples for TCRB deep sequencing was based on availability. Vaccine-induced immune responses across multiple MHC alleles were detected in roughly 94% of patients.

The protocol used for the library was the immunoSEQ multiplex PCR assay. Following the manufacturer's protocol, the hsTCRB Kit was used to amplify rearranged TCR beta chain sequences. Sequencing of TCRB libraries was carried out on an Illumina MiSeq. Turning to the authors' computational methods: The proprietary platform of the kit vendor was used for demultiplexing, trimming and gene mapping. TCRdb carries this immuneACCESS record with in-frame sequences only. Its versions omit some clonotypes, under half of them owing to an unresolved V gene in the studies checked, with the rest unexplained. V and J calls and clone size are copied from that table; D and trimming were computed from the DNA. The sample table records under 150,000 clones; roughly 90% of these occur just once. Around 0.61% of the sample lies in the top ten. A word on this clone: The antigen it binds to is not known. No much larger clone exists at a distance of one base, and base qualities are not known.

This specimen's time point label, per the study, means: week 11, during vaccination. A 20-mer mutant IDH1 peptide at 300 micrograms in Montanide made up each vaccine dose, which was injected subcutaneously together with topical imiquimod. The donors had newly diagnosed IDH1-mutant astrocytomas of WHO grade 3 or 4 that showed loss of nuclear ATRX. The samples were drawn from NOA16, a multicentre, single-arm, open-label phase I trial in Germany that tested a mutant IDH1 peptide vaccine in humans for the first time. Genomic DNA for TCRB sequencing was extracted from EDTA blood using the DNeasy Blood and Tissue Kit. V lost 3 bases and J lost 8 bases; the stretch between them is 10 bases long. From the germline V gene, CDR1 is MGHRA and CDR2 is YSYEKL. Measured from the cysteine to the phenylalanine, the CDR3 is 13 residues long. The only DNA kept is the CDR3, 39 bases in frame from the first base.

The sample here was PBMCs, taken from a glioma patient whose treatment included an IDH1 peptide vaccine. The receptor's source is a woman aged 45 to 65 with glioma. This sequence uses TRBV4-1 and TRBJ1-4; a confident D gene designation cannot be given. CDR3 sequence: CASSQMGEEKLFF. In nucleotides, the sequence is TGCGCCAGCAGCCAGATGGGAGAAGAAAAACTGTTTTTT.